These 5 T cell receptor beta chains were sequenced from one sample in a study of cytomegalovirus exposure and HLA in healthy donors. PCR was performed using 60 Vbeta and 13 Jbeta primers. Profiling relied on immunoSEQ multiplex PCR, and the TCRdb table lists in-frame clones only, not all of them. The sample includes some 140,000 clones, approximately 80% of them seen just once. Sequencing used PBMCs. Receptor source: a middle-aged woman in good health and CMV-seropositive.

This clone was seen only a few times. V usage is TRBV6-5 and J usage is TRBJ2-1, with D hard to call. The CDR3 covers 13 residues. From germline, CDR1 is MNHEY and CDR2 SVGAGI. V lost 2 bases, J lost 5 bases, and 7 bases lay in between. This chain's CDR3 is CASSYPANNEQFF. The CDR3 DNA follows: TGTGCCAGCAGTTACCCCGCTAACAATGAGCAGTTCTTC.

V and J are TRBV19 and TRBJ1-5; D gene ambiguous. Trimming left V 9 bases short and J 4 bases short, with 16 bases between. Germline loops: CDR1 LNHDA, CDR2 SQIVND (reference sequence). The CDR3 has 14 residues. CDR3 amino acids: CASAYREENQPQHF. CDR3 coding DNA: TGTGCCAGCGCCTACCGGGAAGAAAATCAGCCCCAGCATTTT.

The V call is TRBV9, the J call TRBJ1-1, with 7 bases matching TRBD1. CDR1 is SGDLS and CDR2 is YYNGEE in the germline V gene. With V trimmed by 5 bases and J by 0 bases, 7 bases remained unmatched. The CDR3 is 15 amino acids. DNA for the CDR3: TGTGCCAGCAGATTAATACAGGGGATGAACACTGAAGCTTTCTTT. Translating gives CASRLIQGMNTEAFF.

In its sample, this clone was seen a few times. The rearrangement uses TRBV27 and TRBJ1-1, with a possible D match to TRBD1 (5 bases). The CDR3 is made up of 12 amino acids. The germline V gene has CDR1 MNHEY and CDR2 SMNVEV (reference sequence). V was trimmed by 2 bases and J by 4 bases, leaving 5 bases between them. In DNA form, the CDR3 reads TGTGCCAGCAGTTTAAGGGGCACTGAAGCTTTCTTT. Translating gives CASSLRGTEAFF.

This clone was seen a single time. The chain employs TRBV27 and TRBJ1-2; TRBD1 matches 7 bases. Unmatched junction bases numbered 4, after V lost 6 bases and J lost 3 bases. This CDR3 is built from 13 residues. Germline loops: CDR1 MNHEY, CDR2 SMNVEV (reference sequence). The CDR3 sequence is CASRPQGYYGYTF. DNA of the CDR3: TGTGCCAGCAGGCCACAGGGGTACTATGGCTACACCTTC.